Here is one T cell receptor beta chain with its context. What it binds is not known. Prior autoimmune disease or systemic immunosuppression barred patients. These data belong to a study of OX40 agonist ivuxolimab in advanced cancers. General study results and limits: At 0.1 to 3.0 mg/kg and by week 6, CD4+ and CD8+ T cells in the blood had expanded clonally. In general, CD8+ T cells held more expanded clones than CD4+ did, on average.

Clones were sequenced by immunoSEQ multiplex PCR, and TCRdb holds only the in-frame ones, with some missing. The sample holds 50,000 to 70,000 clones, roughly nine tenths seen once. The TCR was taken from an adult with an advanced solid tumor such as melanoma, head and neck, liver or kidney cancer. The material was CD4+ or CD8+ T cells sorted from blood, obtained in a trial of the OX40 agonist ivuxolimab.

CDR3 in DNA: TGTGCCAGCAGCTTGTCGGGTAGCTCCTACGAGCAGTACTTC. Amino acids: CASSLSGSSYEQYF. The chain combines TRBV11-2 with TRBJ2-7; D call uncertain. The CDR3 spans 14 residues. The ends were cut back, 3 bases at V and 0 bases at J, with 9 bases in the middle. Per the germline V gene, CDR1 is SGHAT and CDR2 is FQNNGV.